This T cell receptor (beta chain) was sequenced for a study of blood T cells in healthy people across ages. A J-beta primer mix and a sample-barcoded 5' primer were used in a second PCR of roughly 6 to 11 cycles. TCRdb fed the 5' RACE reads into MiXCR, producing one record per CDR3 protein. In the table there are some 930,000 distinct CDR3 sequences, about 27% of which are singletons. CDR3 size: 15 residues. Looked up from germline, CDR1 is LGHDT and CDR2 is YNNKEL (reference sequence). V lost 5 bases and J lost 7, with 15 bases in between. Drawing of peripheral blood yielded ten milliliters from each donor. Per sample, extraction of total RNA gave at least 5.5 micrograms in every case. These data also formed part of another study, on T cells of mothers and their children. Per that study: Detection yielded no persistent microchimeric T cell clones.

The sequence came from a woman aged 40 to 49 in good health. The sequenced material came from blood. The chain has TRBV3-1 and TRBJ1-6; tentatively, D is TRBD1 (5 bases). The CDR3: CASSTRDGGNSPLHF. The DNA for the CDR3 is TGTGCCAGCAGCACCCGGGACGGGGGAAATTCACCCCTCCACTTT.